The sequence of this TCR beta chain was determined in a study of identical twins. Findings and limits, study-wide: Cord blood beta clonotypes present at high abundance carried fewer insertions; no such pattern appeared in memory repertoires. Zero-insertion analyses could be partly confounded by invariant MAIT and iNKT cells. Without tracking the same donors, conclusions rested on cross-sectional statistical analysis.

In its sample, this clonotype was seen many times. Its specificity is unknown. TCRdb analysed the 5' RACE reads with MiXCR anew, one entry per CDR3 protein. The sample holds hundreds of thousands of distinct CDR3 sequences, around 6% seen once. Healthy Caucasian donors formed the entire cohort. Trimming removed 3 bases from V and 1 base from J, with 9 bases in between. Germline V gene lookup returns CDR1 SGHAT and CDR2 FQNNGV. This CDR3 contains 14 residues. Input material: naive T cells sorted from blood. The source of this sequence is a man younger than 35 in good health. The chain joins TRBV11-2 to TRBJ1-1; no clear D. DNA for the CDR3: TGTGCCAGCAGCTTCTATTCTGCGAACACTGAAGCTTTCTTT. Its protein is CASSFYSANTEAFF.